The 17 T cell receptor beta chains presented below share a single source sample, sequenced in a study of long-term antiretroviral therapy in people with HIV. Version v3.0 of the immunoSEQ assay was performed at survey level. TCRdb keeps only in-frame clones here, not all; method: immunoSEQ multiplex PCR. Among tens of thousands of clones listed, approximately 85% were seen once. The starting material was unsorted PBMCs, obtained 2.2 years after starting antiretroviral therapy. The receptors come from a man in his late teens or twenties with HIV.

The genes are TRBV7-9 and TRBJ2-5; 7 bases are shared with TRBD2. This CDR3 has 14 amino acids. CDR1 SEHNR and CDR2 FQNEAQ come from the germline V gene (reference sequence). Losses at the gene ends were 5 bases for V and 5 bases for J; bases not matched to a gene: 8. The CDR3 spells CASSAGTKGETQYF. The CDR3 DNA reads as TGTGCCAGCAGCGCAGGGACTAAGGGGGAGACCCAGTACTTC. The full variable domain, with the rest looked up from reference TRBV7-9 and TRBJ2-5, is DTGVSQNPRHKITKRGQNVTFRCDPISEHNRLYWYRQTLGQGPEFLTYFQNEAQLEKSRLLSDRFSAERPKGSFSTLEIQRTEQGDSAMYLCASSAGTKGETQYFGPGTRLLVL.

This clone was picked up a small number of times. This chain connects TRBV19 to TRBJ2-7; weak D call: TRBD1 (6 bases). The CDR3 consists of 15 residues. Trimming shortened V by 9 bases and J by 7 bases, and 25 bases separated the two germline ends. Germline V gene lookup returns CDR1 LNHDA and CDR2 SQIVND (reference sequence). For the CDR3, the DNA is TGTGCCAGCACCGACAGGCCATCTGGTCCGAGTGAGCAGTACTTC. It encodes CASTDRPSGPSEQYF.

CDR3 residues: CASSSQGVYGYTF. The DNA for the CDR3 is TGTGCCAGCAGTTCACAGGGAGTTTATGGCTACACCTTC. The chain links TRBV28 to TRBJ1-2, with a weak D call TRBD1 (6 bases). Trimming took 4 bases from V and 5 from J, leaving 11 bases between them. CDR3 length: 13 residues. Germline V gene data show CDR1 as MDHEN and CDR2 as SYDVKM.

The chain has TRBV12-5 and TRBJ1-4, with 7 bases that match TRBD1. The CDR3 totals 15 residues. V lost 2 bases, J lost 1 base, and 1 base stayed unmatched. Germline assignment: CDR1 LGHNT and CDR2 FRNRAP. CDR3 loop: CASGLNRGTNEKLFF. As DNA, the CDR3 is TGTGCTAGTGGTTTGAACAGGGGAACTAATGAAAAACTGTTTTTT.

The CDR3 protein is CASSVDRKETQYF. In nucleotides, the CDR3 is TGTGCCAGCAGTGTCGACAGAAAAGAGACCCAGTACTTC. V usage is TRBV2 and J usage is TRBJ2-5; TRBD1 might be the D (5 bases). Germline values: CDR1 SNHLY, CDR2 FYNNEI. CDR3 length: 13 amino acids. V lost 4 bases and J 3 bases, leaving 9 bases between the germline ends.

The gene calls are TRBV28 and TRBJ2-7, with 8 bases that match TRBD2. Germline CDR1 MDHEN, CDR2 SYDVKM. CDR3 length equals 15 residues. The V and J ends lost 1 base and 4 bases, in that order; junction bases with no gene match: 6. The CDR3 bases are TGTGCCAGCAGTTTATTAGCTAGCGGGTCTTACGAGCAGTACTTC. Amino acids: CASSLLASGSYEQYF.

The chain employs TRBV6-5 and TRBJ2-7; 8 positions agree with TRBD2. The germline V gene has CDR1 MNHEY and CDR2 SVGAGI. After removal of 2 bases from V and 6 bases from J, the junction contained 9 bases not matched to a gene. This CDR3 has 15 amino acids. The CDR3 DNA reads as TGTGCCAGCAGTTACGACGGGGGGGGGCTGGCCGAGCAGTACTTC. Translation gives CASSYDGGGLAEQYF.

V gene TRBV11-2 combines with J gene TRBJ1-4; no reliable D call. The V end lost 2 bases, the J end lost 4 bases, and 8 bases lay between the germline ends. This CDR3 spans 14 amino acids. Germline V gene lookup returns CDR1 SGHAT and CDR2 FQNNGV. CDR3 bases: TGTGCCAGCAGCTTATCAACAGATAATGAAAAACTGTTTTTT. This encodes CASSLSTDNEKLFF.

This clone was seen a single time. J is TRBJ1-2 and V is TRBV7-2, with 9 positions matching TRBD1. Germline CDR1 and CDR2: SGHTA and FQGNSA. This CDR3 spans 14 amino acids. After removal of 5 bases from V and 2 bases from J, the junction contained 3 bases not matched to a gene. The CDR3 reads CASSTGQGNYGYTF. Here the CDR3 DNA reads TGTGCCAGCAGCACCGGACAGGGGAACTATGGCTACACCTTC.

The chain couples TRBV18 to TRBJ2-5; D is uncertain. This CDR3 has 13 amino acids. CDR1 is KGHSH and CDR2 is LQKENI in the germline V gene. V was clipped by 3 bases and J by 1 base, with 6 bases between them. Here the CDR3 DNA reads TGTGCCAGCTCACCGCCAAGCCAAGAGACCCAGTACTTC. It is translated as CASSPPSQETQYF.

V usage is TRBV6-4 and J usage is TRBJ2-3; 10 nucleotides agree with TRBD1. V lost 3 bases and J lost 4; bases outside the gene matches: 7. Germline V gene sequence: CDR1 MRHNA, CDR2 SNTAGT. There are 16 residues in the CDR3. The CDR3 coding sequence is TGTGCCAGCAGTGATACGTCGGACAGGGGGGCAGATACGCAGTATTTT. Its translation: CASSDTSDRGADTQYF.

The J gene is TRBJ2-1, the V gene TRBV10-3; TRBD2 matches at 9 bases. The CDR3 is 15 amino acids. J lost 8 bases, V lost 2 bases, and 7 bases had no gene match. Germline CDR1 reads ENHRY; CDR2 reads SYGVKD. The CDR3 DNA is TGTGCCATCAGTGAGGGGCGGGAGGGCCGCGATGAGCAGTTCTTC. It translates to CAISEGREGRDEQFF.

The CDR3 DNA reads as TGTGCCAGCAGTATTCCGGGACGGGAGGCCAACGAGCAGTACTTC. Translating it yields CASSIPGREANEQYF. This sequence joins TRBV6-7 and TRBJ2-7; 7 bases are shared with TRBD2. TRBV6-7 is an ORF, and what it does is uncertain. Germline trimming cut 5 bases from V and 5 bases from J; bases unmatched to any gene: 12. There are 15 residues in the CDR3.

V and J are TRBV4-2 and TRBJ2-7, with D perhaps TRBD2 (6 bases). V lost 4 bases to trimming and J lost 6 bases, with 13 bases between them. The CDR3 totals 13 residues. CDR1 LGHNA and CDR2 YNFKEQ come from the germline V gene. The CDR3 region has the DNA TGTGCCAGCAGCCGGGGGGACGGTATCGAGCAGTACTTC. This translates into CASSRGDGIEQYF.

The chain joins TRBV27 to TRBJ2-7; D gene unclear. Germline V CDR1 and CDR2: MNHEY, SMNVEV (reference sequence). V shed 3 bases and J shed 3 bases, with 9 bases lying between them. The CDR3 runs to 13 residues. CDR3 nucleotides: TGTGCCAGCAGTTTTGGTCTGGACTACGAGCAGTACTTC. Translating gives CASSFGLDYEQYF.

The chain carries TRBV5-4 and TRBJ2-5, with 8 bases identical to TRBD2. Germline trimming cut 0 bases from V and 2 bases from J; bases unmatched to any gene: 6. Germline V CDR1 and CDR2: SGHNT, YYREEE (reference sequence). The length of the CDR3 is 16 residues. The CDR3: CASSLESSGLQETQYF. CDR3 nucleotide sequence: TGTGCCAGCAGCTTGGAGTCTAGCGGGCTACAAGAGACCCAGTACTTC.

This clone was recorded a few times. V usage is TRBV10-3 and J usage is TRBJ1-5; the D is unclear. CDR1 and CDR2 (germline): ENHRY, SYGVKD. The CDR3 spans 14 residues. V lost 2 bases and J lost 3, with 8 bases in between. The CDR3 nucleotides are TGTGCCATCAGTGAGGGCGGGATCAATCAGCCCCAGCATTTT. Translating it yields CAISEGGINQPQHF.